A selection of T cell receptor beta chains follows, all from one sample in a study of control samples from healthy donors and cancer patients. The repertoire was sequenced with immunoSEQ multiplex PCR; TCRdb's copy has only in-frame clones and lacks some. The sample holds 100,000 to 150,000 clones, about nine tenths seen once. What was sequenced was blood. The receptors derive from a man aged 40-50 years in good health. Both conserved end residues are part of each CDR3. The D gene is left open where the match is weak. Clone sizes are given selectively: once, few, many, or a class where the clone is expanded.

D	size	J	length	V	DNA	CDR3
.	.	TRBJ2-5	15	TRBV25-1	TGTGCCAGCAGTGAAGGGGCCATGTTGAGGGAGACCCAGTACTTC	CASSEGAMLRETQYF
.	.	TRBJ1-2	12	TRBV18	TGTGCCAGCTGGGGAGGAGGGTTTGGCTACACCTTC	CASWGGGFGYTF
.	.	TRBJ2-3	14	TRBV7-2	TGTGCCAGCAGCCCCGACAGAAGCACAGATACGCAGTATTTT	CASSPDRSTDTQYF
TRBD1	.	TRBJ2-4	16	TRBV15	TGTGCCACCAGCAGAGCGACAGGGGGCACCAAAAACATTCAGTACTTC	CATSRATGGTKNIQYF
.	.	TRBJ1-1	13	TRBV29-1	TGCAGCGTAGACCCTGGACGGAACACTGAAGCTTTCTTT	CSVDPGRNTEAFF
.	.	TRBJ2-3	16	TRBV30	TGTGCCTGGGGGGCCCAAGGGGCAGTAGGGTTAGATACGCAGTATTTT	CAWGAQGAVGLDTQYF
.	.	TRBJ1-4	16	TRBV6-2/TRBV6-3	TGTGCCAGCAGTTACGAGAGAATGAGGACTAATGAAAAACTGTTTTTT	CASSYERMRTNEKLFF
.	.	TRBJ2-5	11	TRBV11-2	TGTGCCAGCAGCTTAGTGGGGACCCAGTACTTC	CASSLVGTQYF
.	.	TRBJ2-3	16	TRBV5-6	TGTGCCAGCAGCTTGTACAGGGCTGGCATGGGGGATACGCAGTATTTT	CASSLYRAGMGDTQYF
TRBD1	.	TRBJ1-2	16	TRBV7-2	TGTGCCAGCAGCTTAACCTCCGGGACAGGGGACTATGGCTACACCTTC	CASSLTSGTGDYGYTF
TRBD2	.	TRBJ2-5	17	TRBV5-6	TGTGCCAGCAGCTTGGTCGGCCTAGCGGGGGGAGGAGAGACCCAGTACTTC	CASSLVGLAGGGETQYF
.	.	TRBJ2-2	18	TRBV25-1	TGTGCCAGCAGGTCGGGAGGGGGCGGGTTCTTCCGGACCGGGGAGCTGTTTTTT	CASRSGGGGFFRTGELFF
TRBD1	.	TRBJ1-1	17	TRBV5-6	TGTGCCAGCAGCTTGGTTGGAGGACAGGGCGTAAGGACTGAAGCTTTCTTT	CASSLVGGQGVRTEAFF
TRBD2	few	TRBJ2-3	15	TRBV24-1	TGTGCCACCAGTGATGCGGGGGGACGCACAGATACGCAGTATTTT	CATSDAGGRTDTQYF
TRBD2	.	TRBJ2-7	15	TRBV19	TGTGCCAGTAGGACTAGCGGGGGGAGCTCCTACGAGCAGTACTTC	CASRTSGGSSYEQYF
.	.	TRBJ2-1	14	TRBV7-2	TGTGCCAGCCAAGGGCCTTTCTCCTACAATGAGCAGTTCTTC	CASQGPFSYNEQFF
TRBD1	once	TRBJ2-5	13	TRBV24-1	TGTGCCACGGGACAGCCGTACCAAGAGACCCAGTACTTC	CATGQPYQETQYF
.	.	TRBJ2-5	12	TRBV11-2	TGTGCCAGCAGGTGGTCCCAAGAGACCCAGTACTTC	CASRWSQETQYF
TRBD1	.	TRBJ2-6	16	TRBV19	TGTGCCAGTAGTGTTGACAGGGGCCCTGGGGCCAACGTCCTGACTTTC	CASSVDRGPGANVLTF
.	.	TRBJ2-1	15	TRBV5-6	TGTGCCAGCAGCCCTTTGCGCAAGCCGTACAATGAGCAGTTCTTC	CASSPLRKPYNEQFF
.	.	TRBJ1-2	19	TRBV21-1	TGTGCCAGCAGCGCCCAAAGGGACAGGGGGCTCCGAGCTAACTATGGCTACACCTTC	CASSAQRDRGLRANYGYTF
.	few	TRBJ1-1	18	TRBV7-3	TGTGCCAGCAGCTTATATGCCGGGGGTATTAGTTCGGACACTGAAGCTTTCTTT	CASSLYAGGISSDTEAFF
.	once	TRBJ1-1	15	TRBV6-1	TGTGCCAGCAGTGAAGAGCCATCAGGAGAAACTGAAGCTTTCTTT	CASSEEPSGETEAFF
TRBD1	.	TRBJ1-6	16	TRBV7-9	TGTGCCAGCAGCTTCTCGGGACAGGGAAATAATTCACCCCTCCACTTT	CASSFSGQGNNSPLHF
.	once	TRBJ1-1	15	TRBV7-9	TGTGCCAGCAGCTTATTGCGCAGTAGGTACGCTGAAGCTTTCTTT	CASSLLRSRYAEAFF
.	.	TRBJ2-1	15	TRBV14	TGTGCCAGCAGCCTTCCGGGGCGAACCTACAATGAGCAGTTCTTC	CASSLPGRTYNEQFF
.	once	TRBJ1-1	16	TRBV9	TGTGCCAGCAGCGCCACACAGGAGTCAATGAACACTGAAGCTTTCTTT	CASSATQESMNTEAFF